This T cell receptor (beta chain) was identified during a study of T cells and Merkel cell carcinoma outcomes. Overall study results and limits: Reportedly, T-cell repertoire with density predicts Merkel cell carcinoma outcomes.

This CDR3 spans 18 amino acids. J lost 9 bases, V lost 3 bases, and 18 bases had no gene match. CDR1 is SGHRS, CDR2 YFSETQ, per germline. Of note for this clone: The antigen remains unidentified.

The method was immunoSEQ multiplex PCR; TCRdb's version includes in-frame clones alone and lacks a portion of them. This table has roughly 4,800 clones, 70% to 90% appearing once. The receptor was derived from a human donor with Merkel cell carcinoma. Sequencing input: tumor tissue from Merkel cell carcinoma. V gene TRBV5-1 combines with J gene TRBJ2-3, with 11 bases lining up with TRBD2. CDR3 sequence reads: CASSSSLRLAGSGTTQYF. CDR3 nucleotide sequence: TGCGCCAGCAGCTCTTCGTTACGACTAGCGGGGAGTGGAACAACGCAGTATTTT.